Below, 15 T cell receptor beta chains from the same sample are listed, as sequenced in a study of OX40 agonist ivuxolimab in advanced cancers. TCRdb keeps only in-frame clones here, not all; method: immunoSEQ multiplex PCR. The table includes under 55,000 clones, approximately 80% detected once. The sample here was CD4+ or CD8+ T cells sorted from blood, taken in a trial of the OX40 agonist ivuxolimab. The source of these receptors is an adult with an advanced solid tumor such as melanoma, head and neck, liver or kidney cancer.

V and J are TRBV5-1 and TRBJ2-3, with D unresolved. Germline CDR1 reads SGHRS; CDR2 reads YFSETQ. Deletions cut 2 bases from V and 0 bases from J, with 7 bases between. The CDR3 spans 14 residues. This chain's CDR3 is CASSFKASTDTQYF. The DNA for the CDR3 is TGCGCCAGCAGCTTCAAGGCGAGCACAGATACGCAGTATTTT.

The chain's CDR3 is CASSPGTGWEQYF. Written as DNA, the CDR3 is TGTGCCAGCTCACCAGGGACAGGTTGGGAGCAGTACTTC. The V and J genes are TRBV18 and TRBJ2-7, with 8 bases that match TRBD1. The ends lost 2 bases at V and 7 bases at J; junction bases unmatched: 4. The V gene's germline CDR1 is KGHSH and CDR2 LQKENI. CDR3 length: 13 amino acids.

The rearrangement links TRBV10-3 to TRBJ1-2; D gene ambiguous. V lost 0 bases, J lost 5 bases, and 4 bases lay in between. The CDR3 extends over 12 amino acids. Germline V gene data show CDR1 as ENHRY and CDR2 as SYGVKD. This CDR3 reads CAISESWYGYTF. CDR3 nucleotide sequence: TGTGCCATCAGTGAGTCGTGGTATGGCTACACCTTC.

This chain joins TRBV2 and TRBJ2-5, with D unresolved. V was cut by 3 bases and J by 1 base, with 6 bases left in between. The V gene's germline CDR1 is SNHLY and CDR2 FYNNEI. There are 13 residues in the CDR3. The CDR3 sequence is CASSDGIQETQYF. DNA of the CDR3: TGTGCCAGCAGTGACGGAATCCAAGAGACCCAGTACTTC.

This chain uses TRBV7-8 with TRBJ2-1; unclear D gene. Germline CDR1 SGHVS, CDR2 FQNEAQ. Trimming left V 1 base short and J 0 bases short, with 10 bases between. This CDR3 has 16 residues. CDR3 sequence: CASSLDPPASYNEQFF. As DNA, the CDR3 is TGTGCCAGCAGCTTAGACCCCCCCGCCTCCTACAATGAGCAGTTCTTC.

In this sample, this clone turned up once. This sequence joins TRBV6-1 and TRBJ2-1; 11 bases align to TRBD1. J lost 6 bases, V lost 4 bases, and 8 bases had no gene match. The V gene's germline CDR1 is MNHNS and CDR2 SASEGT. The CDR3 totals 16 residues. This CDR3 is CASSGRGQGAGNEQFF. The CDR3 DNA follows: TGTGCCAGCAGTGGCCGAGGACAGGGGGCCGGCAATGAGCAGTTCTTC.

The chain couples TRBV4-2 to TRBJ2-1; 10 nucleotides match TRBD2. The CDR3 sequence is 15 residues long. V gave up 6 bases and J gave up 4 bases; unmatched junction bases: 6. The germline V gene encodes CDR1 LGHNA and CDR2 YNFKEQ. The CDR3 loop reads CASRTSGAAYNEQFF. CDR3 nucleotide sequence: TGTGCCAGCAGAACTAGCGGGGCCGCATACAATGAGCAGTTCTTC.

The chain combines TRBV27 with TRBJ2-1; a weak D match, TRBD2 (6 bases). CDR1 is MNHEY, CDR2 SMNVEV, per germline (reference sequence). The CDR3 runs 15 residues. Trimming removed 2 bases at V and 3 bases at J, with 11 bases between. CDR3 in DNA: TGTGCCAGCAGTTTAATGGCGGGAATCTACAATGAGCAGTTCTTC. Its translation is CASSLMAGIYNEQFF.

The chain links TRBV10-3 to TRBJ2-1; D uncertain. The CDR3 is 12 amino acids. V lost 0 bases and J lost 6, with 3 bases in between. Germline values: CDR1 ENHRY, CDR2 SYGVKD. DNA of the CDR3: TGTGCCATCAGTGAGTCTGGCAATGAGCAGTTCTTC. Protein: CAISESGNEQFF.

CDR3 amino acids: CASSNQDWDYNEQFF. The CDR3 DNA follows: TGTGCCAGCAGCAATCAGGACTGGGACTACAATGAGCAGTTCTTC. The V and J genes are TRBV7-8 and TRBJ2-1; tentative D call: TRBD2 (5 bases). The V end lost 5 bases, the J end lost 3 bases, and 14 bases lay between the germline ends. The CDR3 consists of 15 residues. Germline V gene lookup returns CDR1 SGHVS and CDR2 FQNEAQ.

The gene calls are TRBV18 and TRBJ1-5; TRBD1 is a possible D gene (6 bases). This CDR3 spans 17 amino acids. Germline assignment: CDR1 KGHSH and CDR2 LQKENI. Trimming cost V 4 bases and J 0 bases, with 16 bases left between them. The CDR3 here is CASSLSPGAASNQPQHF. CDR3 coding DNA: TGTGCCAGCTCACTGTCACCGGGGGCCGCTAGCAATCAGCCCCAGCATTTT.

J is TRBJ2-1 and V is TRBV2; D is perhaps TRBD2 (6 bases). Looked up from germline, CDR1 is SNHLY and CDR2 is FYNNEI. The CDR3 consists of 13 residues. V shed 9 bases and J shed 10 bases, with 19 bases lying between them. CDR3 in amino acids: CASALRGTPEQFF. The DNA for the CDR3 is TGTGCCAGTGCGTTACGCGGGACGCCAGAGCAGTTCTTC.

This clone was recorded only once. V usage is TRBV10-2 and J usage is TRBJ1-1; D may be TRBD1 (5 bases). The ends were cut back, 0 bases at V and 1 base at J, with 6 bases in the middle. CDR1 WSHSY and CDR2 SAAADI come from the germline V gene. The CDR3 is 14 amino acids. CDR3 sequence: CASSESGGNTEAFF. CDR3 bases: TGCGCCAGCAGTGAGTCCGGGGGGAACACTGAAGCTTTCTTT.

The CDR3 region has the DNA TGTGCCAGCAGCGCAGCCAGGGTTTTTGGCTACACCTTC. It specifies CASSAARVFGYTF. The rearrangement uses TRBV9 and TRBJ1-2; TRBD1 is a possible D gene (5 bases). This CDR3 comprises 13 residues. Germline V gene lookup returns CDR1 SGDLS and CDR2 YYNGEE. The V end was cut by 3 bases, the J end by 7 bases, with 13 bases between.

The sample holds a few counts of this clone. The chain links TRBV5-1 to TRBJ2-7; 10 bases line up with TRBD2. The CDR3 consists of 15 residues. Germline CDR1 reads SGHRS; CDR2 reads YFSETQ. V lost 3 bases and J lost 2; bases outside the gene matches: 5. The CDR3 is CASSSSGRATYEQYF. The CDR3 DNA is TGCGCCAGCAGCTCTAGCGGGAGAGCTACCTACGAGCAGTACTTC. The full variable domain, with the rest looked up from reference TRBV5-1 and TRBJ2-7, is KAGVTQTPRYLIKTRGQQVTLSCSPISGHRSVSWYQQTPGQGLQFLFEYFSETQRNKGNFPGRFSGRQFSNSRSEMNVSTLELGDSALYLCASSSSGRATYEQYFGPGTRLTVT.